The clone carrying this TCR beta chain was seen repeatedly, ten times or more. Antigen specificity is unknown. The sample is drawn from a study of T cell repertoires in cytomegalovirus infection. Per germline, CDR1 SGHTA and CDR2 FQGNSA. The CDR3 length is 15 residues. V lost 2 bases, J lost 0 bases, and 9 bases lay in between. From the reads, TCRdb called clonotypes with MiXCR, one entry per CDR3 protein. The data show 450,000 to 550,000 distinct CDR3 sequences, about 39% seen once. General study results and limits: HLA-C-restricted CMV clonotypes gave the most frequent clonotype in two of eight donors.

The gene calls are TRBV7-2 and TRBJ2-3, with D tentatively TRBD2 (5 bases). The TCR originated in a human donor in good health (CMV status not recorded). Some clones in this sample may be carry-over from other donors' samples. Sequenced material: cultured PBMCs, taken from culture after CMV antigen stimulation. Written as DNA, the CDR3 is TGTGCCAGCAGCTTAAGCGGAACTAGCACAGATACGCAGTATTTT. Its translation: CASSLSGTSTDTQYF.